The clone carrying this TCR beta chain was detected many times. Its antigen remains unidentified. These data come from a study of T-cell reconstitution after alpha-beta-depleted transplantation in children. This CDR3 contains 14 residues. Trimming removed 3 bases from V and 8 bases from J, with 14 bases in between. CDR1 is SGHRS, CDR2 YFSETQ, per germline. A TCRbeta library incorporating unique molecular identifiers was prepared. Via MiXCR, TCRdb re-called the PCR reads, giving one row per CDR3 protein. Altogether 330,000 or so distinct CDR3 sequences are present, about 9.4% being singletons, with the ten largest covering about 8%. General study results and limits: Reported findings indicate that, about two months after transplant, alpha-beta T cells came from several hundred expanded clones, which were derived from non-depleted graft cells. In some patients, recipient T cells and intrathymic progenitors surviving conditioning explained high day-60 diversity. When one year had passed after transplant, most T-cell counts and diversity came from newly produced T cells.

The chain links TRBV5-1 to TRBJ1-4; D is possibly TRBD1 (5 bases). The clonotype was recovered from a boy younger than two with acute myeloid leukemia, due to receive a stem cell transplant. Material: PBMCs, obtained before TCRalphabeta/CD19-depleted stem cell transplant. The DNA for the CDR3 is TGCGCCAGCAGCTGGGACGCCCTTACCGAAAAACTGTTTTTT. This sequence encodes CASSWDALTEKLFF.